This paragraph reports one T cell receptor beta chain. This clone was seen at least ten times. No antigen is known for it. Base-call qualities are not available, and no considerably larger clone is one nucleotide away. To sequence the TCRbeta CDR3 region, genomic DNA was isolated from the sorted cells. The immunoSEQ Assay was used for sequencing of TCRbeta CDR3 regions. This is the immuneACCESS table as TCRdb keeps it, with only in-frame sequences that have V and J called. A part of the clones is gone; compared with another copy, unresolved V genes explain less than half, and the rest is unexplained. The sample table lists around 67,000 clones, 75% to 85% of them with a count of one. The ten most abundant clones make up less than 9.5% of the sample. The data are from a study of OX40 agonist ivuxolimab in advanced cancers. As for the study more broadly: Ivuxolimab, which targeted the costimulatory receptor OX40 (CD134), was an agonistic, fully human IgG2 monoclonal antibody. Intravenous ivuxolimab was administered to patients every 2 weeks at six dose levels: 0.01, 0.1, 0.3, 1.5, 3 and 10 mg/kg. Among the roughly 50 dose-escalation patients, approximately 20 had hepatocellular carcinoma, 15 or so melanoma, 9 renal cell carcinoma and 9 head and neck cancer. The dose-escalation cohort was approximately 83% male with a mean age of roughly 60 years, ranging from roughly 23 to 85. Prior anti-PD-1, anti-PD-L1 or anti-CTLA-4 therapy was permitted, and checkpoint inhibitors had been received by more than 35% of dose-escalation patients. The purpose of peripheral TCRbeta sequencing was to test whether ivuxolimab changed TCR sequence diversity and led to clonal T-cell expansion. The paper reports the monotherapy dose-escalation portion (N ≈ 50 patients) of the phase I ivuxolimab trial. Three dose-escalation patients achieved partial responses, one with hepatocellular carcinoma and two with cutaneous melanoma. The paper's findings and limits, for the study overall: Low levels of normalized T-cell clonal expansion were also seen in some patients who did not respond. At doses of 0.1 to 3.0 mg/kg, clonal expansion of both CD4+ and CD8+ T cells in blood was seen between baseline and week 6. On average, CD8+ T cells showed more expanded clones than CD4+ T cells after ivuxolimab. The antigen specificity of the peripheral T cells that underwent clonal expansion was not determined. Partial responders in the 0.1-3.0 mg/kg groups had among the lowest normalized peripheral clonal expansion, especially among CD8+ T cells.

Patients with a history of autoimmune disease or receiving systemic immunosuppression were excluded from the trial. Peripheral blood for TCR sequencing was drawn from every dose cohort at baseline, at cycle 4 day 1 and at cycle 7 day 1. The samples were taken from a phase I, first-in-human, multicenter, open-label dose-escalation trial of ivuxolimab. Adults with locally advanced or metastatic melanoma, renal cell, hepatocellular, or head and neck squamous cell carcinoma were enrolled in the trial. Before TCR sequencing, CD4+ and CD8+ T cells were separately sorted from peripheral blood. This clonotype was obtained from an adult with an advanced solid tumor such as melanoma, head and neck, liver or kidney cancer. The starting material was CD4+ or CD8+ T cells sorted from blood, obtained in a trial of the OX40 agonist ivuxolimab.

The CDR3 has the sequence CASGDRYGYTF. The base sequence is TGTGCCAGCGGGGACAGGTATGGCTACACCTTC. The chain is made from TRBV28 and TRBJ1-2; TRBD1 aligns with 8 central bases. V has 8 bases trimmed and J has 5 bases trimmed; junction bases matching no gene number 1. CDR1 MDHEN and CDR2 SYDVKM were looked up in the germline V gene. There are 11 amino acids in the CDR3, from cysteine to phenylalanine inclusive. Only the CDR3 DNA stays, 33 bases, in frame from base 1.